This T cell receptor beta chain was captured by sequencing in a study of response to subunit inactivated influenza vaccine (dated by TCRdb to the late 2010s). Background for the entire study: Deep quantitative T cell receptor repertoire profiling was used in the study to track responses to a trivalent subunit inactivated influenza vaccine.

This clonotype was recorded a few times. What this receptor recognizes is not known. The record has no base qualities; no much larger clone is one base away. The method behind the library was RT-PCR. The reads were generated on an Illumina HiSeq 2500. The public reads were run again by TCRdb, first through fastp at Q25 and then through MiXCR, and only productive beta chains were kept. Every CDR3 protein is listed once, alongside the most common genes and DNA of its rows. The sample table records over 150,000 distinct CDR3 sequences; roughly 14% of these occur just once. The top ten constitute roughly 26% of the sample. The investigation overall reported the following: According to the authors, only a limited number of new T cells may be recruited by each seasonal influenza vaccination.

This specimen was CD8+ T cells sorted from PBMCs, taken more than 4 days after vaccination. The sequence was obtained from a man in his fifties or sixties who received an inactivated influenza vaccine. Donor details come from another sample of the same person, matched by shared clones.

The CDR3 has the sequence CASRDSIYNEQFF. The nucleotide sequence is TGTGCCAGCAGAGACAGCATATACAATGAGCAGTTCTTC. The chain is assembled from TRBV6-2 or TRBV6-3 and TRBJ2-1; the D region possibly corresponds to TRBD1 (5 bases align). At the junction V is shortened by 6 bases and J by 4 bases, with 10 bases in between. The CDR3, from cysteine to phenylalanine, totals 13 residues. This entry keeps only the CDR3 DNA: 39 bases, framed from base 1. CDR1 and CDR2 were assigned from the germline V gene as MNHEY and SVGEGT.